This T cell receptor (beta chain) was recorded in a study of blood T cell repertoires in COVID-19. As for the study in general: The study drew acute and convalescent COVID-19 samples from the United States, Italy and Spain. Nucleic acid was either cDNA or gDNA, and it came from T cells, B-cell-depleted T cells, or PBMCs.

It was during active infection that Seattle patients were enrolled and then longitudinally followed. In the authors' workflow: Reference gene primers were amplified, and this amplification served to estimate nucleated cell counts. Using immunoSEQ multiplex PCR, the repertoire was profiled, and TCRdb retains in-frame clones only, with some absent. Clone size and the V and J calls come from that table; the DNA yielded D and trimming. This sample carries approximately 500,000 clones, approximately 88% of them seen once, and the ten largest clones take 7.5% to 9%. This clonotype was obtained from a woman aged 45 to 65 with COVID-19, enrolled during active disease. Material for sequencing was peripheral blood.

The CDR3 region has the DNA TGTGCCAGCAGCCAAGATATGGCAGGGGGCTTAGAGACCCAGTACTTC. As protein: CASSQDMAGGLETQYF. V is TRBV3-1 (or the pseudogene TRBV3-2) and J is TRBJ2-5; 8 bases map to TRBD1. Germline values: CDR1 LGHDT, CDR2 YNNKEL (reference sequence). V was clipped by 0 bases and J by 4 bases; unmatched bases: 7. This CDR3 spans 16 amino acids.